A selection of T cell receptor beta chains follows, all from one sample in a study of PD-1 blockade in classical Hodgkin lymphoma. Libraries were prepared by immunoSEQ multiplex PCR; TCRdb keeps only in-frame clonotypes and omits some of them. The sample lists about 23,000 clones; more than 85% were seen once. The specimen was CD4+ T cells from blood. The source of these receptors is a human donor with classical Hodgkin lymphoma. CDR3s include the opening cysteine and the closing phenylalanine or tryptophan. Clone sizes are given selectively: once, few, many, or a class where the clone is expanded.

V gene: TRBV7-9; J gene: TRBJ2-5; clone size: NA; CDR3 protein: CASSSWGQAGGEETQYF
V gene: TRBV5-1; J gene: TRBJ2-1; clone size: NA; CDR3 protein: CASSSGGGPREQFF
V gene: TRBV5-4; J gene: TRBJ1-6; clone size: NA; CDR3 protein: CASSLYRDSPLHF
V gene: TRBV28; J gene: TRBJ2-6; clone size: NA; CDR3 protein: CASSDLESSGANVLTF
V gene: TRBV19; J gene: TRBJ2-2; clone size: NA; CDR3 protein: CAIGTGPNTGELFF
V gene: TRBV18; J gene: TRBJ1-1; clone size: NA; CDR3 protein: CASSPTTGDTEAFF
V gene: TRBV15; J gene: TRBJ1-2; clone size: NA; CDR3 protein: CATSRGPPGSPDYGYTF
V gene: TRBV30; J gene: TRBJ1-3; clone size: NA; CDR3 protein: CAWIRWGGGNTIYF
V gene: TRBV4-3; J gene: TRBJ1-2; clone size: NA; CDR3 protein: CASSHDTGTPWGYTF
V gene: TRBV7-7; J gene: TRBJ2-5; clone size: NA; CDR3 protein: CASSQKPSGPQYF
V gene: TRBV30; J gene: TRBJ1-5; clone size: few; CDR3 protein: CAWNPVRDQPQHF
V gene: TRBV2; J gene: TRBJ2-5; clone size: NA; CDR3 protein: CASSLMGQGRFSRETQYF
V gene: TRBV5-5; J gene: TRBJ2-7; clone size: NA; CDR3 protein: CASSFAGTGAYEQYF
V gene: TRBV30; J gene: TRBJ1-5; clone size: few; CDR3 protein: CAWSVRGRGEQPQHF
V gene: TRBV20-1; J gene: TRBJ2-1; clone size: NA; CDR3 protein: CSVSRADEQFF
V gene: TRBV7-9; J gene: TRBJ1-5; clone size: NA; CDR3 protein: CASSLRSDQPQHF
V gene: TRBV6-1; J gene: TRBJ1-2; clone size: NA; CDR3 protein: CASSEGQGDGYTF
V gene: TRBV5-1; J gene: TRBJ2-3; clone size: once; CDR3 protein: CASIEWGRVTDTQYF
V gene: TRBV5-1; J gene: TRBJ1-4; clone size: NA; CDR3 protein: CASSSWGASNEKLFF
V gene: TRBV5-4; J gene: TRBJ2-3; clone size: NA; CDR3 protein: CASSTHQDTQYF
V gene: TRBV11-2; J gene: TRBJ2-7; clone size: NA; CDR3 protein: CASSLEGRNTYEQYF
V gene: TRBV30; J gene: TRBJ2-5; clone size: NA; CDR3 protein: CAWSSGTRETQYF
V gene: TRBV6-5; J gene: TRBJ1-2; clone size: NA; CDR3 protein: CASSQETGDTYGYTF
V gene: TRBV30; J gene: TRBJ1-2; clone size: NA; CDR3 protein: CAWSVLNRFYGYTF
V gene: TRBV7-9; J gene: TRBJ1-1; clone size: NA; CDR3 protein: CASSLAAAYNTEAFF
V gene: TRBV10-1; J gene: TRBJ2-1; clone size: NA; CDR3 protein: CASSSTGGSYNEQFF
V gene: TRBV4-1; J gene: TRBJ2-3; clone size: NA; CDR3 protein: CASSRVGLANTDTQYF
V gene: TRBV7-9; J gene: TRBJ2-1; clone size: NA; CDR3 protein: CASSLALAGAYNEQFF
V gene: TRBV5-1; J gene: TRBJ2-3; clone size: NA; CDR3 protein: CASSLDQVDTQYF
V gene: TRBV7-2; J gene: TRBJ2-1; clone size: NA; CDR3 protein: CASSHGRTYNEQFF
V gene: TRBV5-1; J gene: TRBJ1-6; clone size: NA; CDR3 protein: CASSLVSSYNSPLHF
V gene: TRBV7-9; J gene: TRBJ2-1; clone size: few; CDR3 protein: CASSSSGAWNDEQFF
V gene: TRBV28; J gene: TRBJ1-5; clone size: NA; CDR3 protein: CASSLGRDRVHF
V gene: TRBV7-9; J gene: TRBJ2-7; clone size: NA; CDR3 protein: CASSLAFSASYEQYF
V gene: TRBV6-1; J gene: TRBJ2-7; clone size: NA; CDR3 protein: CASSARSGRGSYEQYF
V gene: TRBV9; J gene: TRBJ2-5; clone size: NA; CDR3 protein: CASSVATSEDSKETQYF
V gene: TRBV30; J gene: TRBJ1-2; clone size: NA; CDR3 protein: CAWSNGPVRGYTF
V gene: TRBV18; J gene: TRBJ2-3; clone size: NA; CDR3 protein: CASSIGRSSTDTQYF
V gene: TRBV5-4; J gene: TRBJ2-1; clone size: NA; CDR3 protein: CASSLSRDNEQFF
V gene: TRBV10-3; J gene: TRBJ1-6; clone size: NA; CDR3 protein: CAIRLDRGDNSPLHF